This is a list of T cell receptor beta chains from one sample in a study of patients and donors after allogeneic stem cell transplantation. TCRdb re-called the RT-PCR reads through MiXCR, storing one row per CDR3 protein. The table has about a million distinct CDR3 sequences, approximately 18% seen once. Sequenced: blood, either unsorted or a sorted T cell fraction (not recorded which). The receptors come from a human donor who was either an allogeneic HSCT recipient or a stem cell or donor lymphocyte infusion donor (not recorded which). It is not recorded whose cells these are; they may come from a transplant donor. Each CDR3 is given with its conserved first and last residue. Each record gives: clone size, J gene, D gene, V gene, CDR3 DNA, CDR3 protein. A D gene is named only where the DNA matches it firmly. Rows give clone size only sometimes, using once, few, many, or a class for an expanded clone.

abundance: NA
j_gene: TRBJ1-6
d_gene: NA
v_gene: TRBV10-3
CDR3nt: TGTGCCATCAGTGCGTACAGCTCCTATAATTCACCCCTCCACTTT
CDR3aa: CAISAYSSYNSPLHF

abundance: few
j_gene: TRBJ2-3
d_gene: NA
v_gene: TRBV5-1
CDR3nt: TGCGCCAGCAGCTTGGCCAGCGGGCCCACAGATACGCAGTATTTT
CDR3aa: CASSLASGPTDTQYF

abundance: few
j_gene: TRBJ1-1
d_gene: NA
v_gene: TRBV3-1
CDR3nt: TGTGCCAGCAGCCGGACCCAGGGGAACACTGAAGCTTTCTTT
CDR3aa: CASSRTQGNTEAFF

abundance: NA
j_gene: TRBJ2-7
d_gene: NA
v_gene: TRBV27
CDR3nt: TGTGCCAGCAGGACCCCAGGGAAAGGAGCCTACGAGCAGTACTTC
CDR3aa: CASRTPGKGAYEQYF

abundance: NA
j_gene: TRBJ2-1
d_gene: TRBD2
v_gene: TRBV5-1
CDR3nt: TGCGCCAGCAGCGGAGGGACTAGCGGGAGGTTTGAGCAGTTCTTC
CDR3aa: CASSGGTSGRFEQFF

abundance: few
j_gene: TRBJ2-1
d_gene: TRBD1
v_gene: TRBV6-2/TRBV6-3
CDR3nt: TGTGCCATCACCAATGGGGACAGGGGGCTCAATGAGCAGTTCTTC
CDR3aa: CAITNGDRGLNEQFF

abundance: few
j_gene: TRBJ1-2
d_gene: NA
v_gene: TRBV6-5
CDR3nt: TGTGCCAGCAGGAGGGCGGATGGCTACACCTTC
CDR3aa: CASRRADGYTF

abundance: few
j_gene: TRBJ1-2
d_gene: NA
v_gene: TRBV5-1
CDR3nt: TGTGCCAGCAGCTTACCCGGACAGAACTATGGCTACACCTTC
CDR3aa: CASSLPGQNYGYTF

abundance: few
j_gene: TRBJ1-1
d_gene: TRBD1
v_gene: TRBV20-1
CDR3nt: TGCAGTGCCAGTCCCGGGACAGGGGGGACTGAAGCTTTCTTT
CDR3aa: CSASPGTGGTEAFF

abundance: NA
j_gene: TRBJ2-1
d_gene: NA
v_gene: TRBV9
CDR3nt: TGTGCCAGCAGCGTAGAGGGAGGCAGGGAGCAGTTCTTC
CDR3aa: CASSVEGGREQFF

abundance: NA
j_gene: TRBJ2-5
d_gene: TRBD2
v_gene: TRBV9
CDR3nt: TGTGCCAGCAGCGCCTCACTGGCGGGGGTCCTCCAAGAGACCCAGTACTTC
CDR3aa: CASSASLAGVLQETQYF

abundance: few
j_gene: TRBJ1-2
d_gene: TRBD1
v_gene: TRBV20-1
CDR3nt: TGCAGTGCCCCCCCCGAGGGACAGGGCGATGGCTACACCTTC
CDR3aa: CSAPPEGQGDGYTF

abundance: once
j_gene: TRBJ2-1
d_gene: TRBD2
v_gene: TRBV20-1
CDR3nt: TGCAGTGCTAGGGGCGGGAGGGCGGCCTACAATGAGCAGTTCTTC
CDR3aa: CSARGGRAAYNEQFF

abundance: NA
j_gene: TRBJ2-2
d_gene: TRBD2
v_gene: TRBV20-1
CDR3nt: TGCAGTGCTAGAGATCTAGCGGGAGCAGTCGGGGAGCTGTTTTTT
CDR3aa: CSARDLAGAVGELFF

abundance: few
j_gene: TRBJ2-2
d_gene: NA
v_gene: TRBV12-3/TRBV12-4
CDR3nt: TGTGCCAGCAGTTTAGTCAGACAGTTGAACACCGGGGAGCTGTTTTTT
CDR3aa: CASSLVRQLNTGELFF

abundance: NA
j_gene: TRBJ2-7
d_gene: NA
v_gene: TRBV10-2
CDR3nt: TGCGCCAGCAGTGTAGGCAGGCTCTCCTACGAGCAGTACTTC
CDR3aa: CASSVGRLSYEQYF

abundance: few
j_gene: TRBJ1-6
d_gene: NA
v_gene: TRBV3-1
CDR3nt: TGTGCCAGCAGCCAAAAAACAGGGACGTATTCACCCCTCCACTTT
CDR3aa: CASSQKTGTYSPLHF

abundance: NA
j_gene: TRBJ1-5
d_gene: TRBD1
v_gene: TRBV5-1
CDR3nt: TGCGCCAGCAGCTTGACAGGGGGAGGGGATCAGCCCCAGCATTTT
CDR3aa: CASSLTGGGDQPQHF

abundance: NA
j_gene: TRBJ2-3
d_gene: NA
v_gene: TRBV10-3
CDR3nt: TGTGCCATCAGAAGGACAGTAGACACAGATACGCAGTATTTT
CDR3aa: CAIRRTVDTDTQYF

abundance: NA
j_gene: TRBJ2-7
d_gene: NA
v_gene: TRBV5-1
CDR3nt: TGCGCCAGCAGCTTATGGACGGGCAGGGCCCCCGGAGAGCAGTACTTC
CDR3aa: CASSLWTGRAPGEQYF

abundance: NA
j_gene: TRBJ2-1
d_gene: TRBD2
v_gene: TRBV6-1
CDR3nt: TGTGCCAGCAGACCCTGGGGAGGGAACACCTACAATGAGCAGTTCTTC
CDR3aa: CASRPWGGNTYNEQFF

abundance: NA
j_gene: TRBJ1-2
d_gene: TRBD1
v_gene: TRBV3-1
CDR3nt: TGTGCCAGCAGCCAAGAAGGGGCACAGGGGCCCTATGGCTACACCTTC
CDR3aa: CASSQEGAQGPYGYTF

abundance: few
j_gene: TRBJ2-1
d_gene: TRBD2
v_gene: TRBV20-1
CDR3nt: TGCAGTGCTAGATTCGTGGGAGGGTCGAATGAGCAGTTCTTC
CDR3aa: CSARFVGGSNEQFF

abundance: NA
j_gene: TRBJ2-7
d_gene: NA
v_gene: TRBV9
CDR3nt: TGTGCCAGCAGCGCCACCGGGACTTCCTACGAGCAGTACTTC
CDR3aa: CASSATGTSYEQYF

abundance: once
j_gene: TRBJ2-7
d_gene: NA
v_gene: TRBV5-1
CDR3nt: TGCGCCAGCAGCTTCGATACCTACGAGCAGTACTTC
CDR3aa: CASSFDTYEQYF

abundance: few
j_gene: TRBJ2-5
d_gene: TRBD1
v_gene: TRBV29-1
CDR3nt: TGCAGCGTTGAAAACATTTTGGGACAGGGTGTGCAAGAGACCCAGTACTTC
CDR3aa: CSVENILGQGVQETQYF